This T cell receptor beta chain was observed in a study of CD8 T cells in ankylosing spondylitis. Study-level points and caveats: There was reportedly significant enrichment of clones that were disease-linked in matched ankylosing spondylitis synovial fluid.

The CDR3 runs to 15 residues. With V trimmed by 6 bases and J by 5 bases, 9 bases remained unmatched. Looked up from germline, CDR1 is SGHDT and CDR2 is YYEEEE. This clonotype was detected only a few times. The antigen is not known. TCRdb fed the 5' RACE reads into MiXCR, producing one record per CDR3 protein. The repertoire includes hundreds of thousands of distinct CDR3 sequences, roughly 22% of them detected once, and around 14% sits in the top ten. The chain joins TRBV5-6 to TRBJ2-5, with 11 bases fitting TRBD1. What was sequenced was blood, either unsorted or a sorted T cell fraction (not recorded which). This clonotype was obtained from a male donor with ankylosing spondylitis or in good health (not recorded which). The chain's CDR3 is CASNGQGAPSETQYF. The CDR3 DNA sequence: TGTGCCAGCAACGGACAGGGGGCTCCGAGCGAGACCCAGTACTTC.